Presented here are 28 T cell receptor beta chains from one specimen sequenced in a study of memory CD4+ T cells and cytomegalovirus serostatus. Only in-frame clones appear in the TCRdb table, and some are missing; sequencing was by immunoSEQ multiplex PCR. The sample has under 55,000 clones, roughly 80% seen once. The sort gate was single viable CD3+CD4+CD8-CD45RO+ cells for memory CD4+ T cells. Material: memory CD4+ T cells from blood. Every receptor here comes from an adult in good health and CMV-seronegative.

This chain links TRBV27 with TRBJ2-7, with a weak D call TRBD1 (6 bases). V was cut by 7 bases and J by 1 base, with 17 bases left in between. The CDR3 spans 15 residues. Germline V gene sequence: CDR1 MNHEY, CDR2 SMNVEV (reference sequence). The CDR3: CASTRKGEHSYEQYF. The CDR3 bases are TGTGCCAGCACTCGAAAGGGGGAGCATTCCTACGAGCAGTACTTC.

This chain connects TRBV11-2 to TRBJ2-1; 7 nucleotides match TRBD1. Trimming cost V 6 bases and J 0 bases; bases outside gene matches: 5. The CDR3 sequence is 15 residues long. Germline V gene data show CDR1 as SGHAT and CDR2 as FQNNGV. As DNA, the CDR3 is TGTGCCAGCAGTTACAGGGACAGCTCCTACAATGAGCAGTTCTTC. Amino acids: CASSYRDSSYNEQFF.

This clone occurred once. The gene calls are TRBV6-5 and TRBJ2-7, with D possibly TRBD1 on 5 matching bases. The V gene lost 5 bases and the J gene lost 6 bases, with 14 bases spanning the gap. Germline V gene lookup returns CDR1 MNHEY and CDR2 SVGAGI. The CDR3 contains 13 residues. This CDR3 reads CASSRPDNREQYF. As DNA, the CDR3 is TGTGCCAGCAGTCGGCCGGACAATCGCGAGCAGTACTTC.

The rearrangement links TRBV27 to TRBJ1-2; 9 bases match TRBD1. Germline values: CDR1 MNHEY, CDR2 SMNVEV (reference sequence). The CDR3 loop spans 13 amino acids. Germline trimming cut 4 bases from V and 8 bases from J; bases unmatched to any gene: 5. CDR3 bases: TGTGCCAGCAGTTGGGGGACAGGGAGCGGCTACACCTTC. It codes for CASSWGTGSGYTF.

CDR3 in amino acids: CASSFSASGRSNEQFF. In DNA, the CDR3 is TGTGCCAGCAGCTTCTCCGCTAGCGGGAGAAGCAATGAGCAGTTCTTC. The V call is TRBV11-2, the J call TRBJ2-1; TRBD2 matches at 10 bases. J lost 6 bases, V lost 3 bases, and 8 bases had no gene match. The CDR3 totals 16 residues. The germline V gene has CDR1 SGHAT and CDR2 FQNNGV.

The V gene is TRBV5-4, the J gene TRBJ2-5; possibly TRBD2 for D (8 bases). The CDR3 spans 14 residues. The V end was cut by 5 bases, the J end by 7 bases, with 18 bases between. The germline gives CDR1 SGHNT, CDR2 YYREEE (reference sequence). CDR3 nucleotide sequence: TGTGCCAGCAGTGCAACAGGGGCGGGGGGGACCCAGTACTTC. Its translation is CASSATGAGGTQYF. The entire variable domain, with the rest obtained from reference TRBV5-4 and TRBJ2-5, is as follows: ETGVTQSPTHLIKTRGQQVTLRCSSQSGHNTVSWYQQALGQGPQFIFQYYREEENGRGNFPPRFSGLQFPNYSSELNVNALELDDSALYLCASSATGAGGTQYFGPGTRLLVL.

The chain combines TRBV7-2 with TRBJ2-7; no definite D call. With 1 base removed from V and 2 bases from J, the gap between germline ends came to 6 bases. Germline V CDR1 and CDR2: SGHTA, FQGNSA. CDR3 size: 13 residues. CDR3 region: CASSLEGAYEQYF. CDR3 DNA: TGTGCCAGCAGCTTAGAGGGCGCCTACGAGCAGTACTTC.

This clone was seen more than once but under ten times. This sequence joins TRBV5-4 and TRBJ1-1, with unresolved D. Trimming pared 4 bases from V and 2 bases from J, leaving 9 bases between. Germline values: CDR1 SGHNT, CDR2 YYREEE (reference sequence). CDR3 length equals 13 residues. The DNA of the CDR3 is TGTGCCAGCAGCCCTCAATATAACACTGAAGCTTTCTTT. This encodes CASSPQYNTEAFF.

This rearrangement joins TRBV5-4 to TRBJ2-5, with D possibly TRBD2 on 5 matching bases. Trimming shortened V by 0 bases and J by 3 bases, and 9 bases separated the two germline ends. This CDR3 is built from 14 residues. Germline-derived CDR1 and CDR2 are SGHNT and YYREEE (reference sequence). The CDR3 coding sequence is TGTGCCAGCAGCTTGGCCTGGGGAGAAGAGACCCAGTACTTC. Amino acid sequence: CASSLAWGEETQYF.

V is TRBV30 and J is TRBJ2-5; D possibly corresponds to TRBD2 (6 bases). The germline V and J ends were trimmed by 0 bases and 5 bases, with 13 bases remaining between them. The length of the CDR3 is 14 residues. CDR1 GTSNPN and CDR2 SVGIG come from the germline V gene (reference sequence). The CDR3 DNA sequence: TGTGCCTGGAGTGTACCTGGGGGGACGGAGACCCAGTACTTC. The encoded protein is CAWSVPGGTETQYF.

This chain joins TRBV6-5 and TRBJ2-7; D call uncertain. Germline V gene sequence: CDR1 MNHEY, CDR2 SVGAGI. Trimming took 5 bases from V and 4 from J, leaving 12 bases between them. The CDR3 is 13 amino acids. CDR3 sequence: CASSPQPGYEQYF. In DNA, the CDR3 is TGTGCCAGCAGTCCTCAACCCGGGTACGAGCAGTACTTC.

This clone was recorded a few times. The gene calls are TRBV7-6 and TRBJ1-5; the D gene is possibly TRBD1 (6 bases). This CDR3 has 15 amino acids. CDR1 SGHVS and CDR2 FNYEAQ come from the germline V gene. Trimming took 1 base from V and 6 from J, leaving 13 bases between them. CDR3: CASSLGTEAGQPQHF. The CDR3 region has the DNA TGTGCCAGCAGCTTAGGGACAGAGGCGGGTCAGCCCCAGCATTTT.

V is TRBV29-1 and J is TRBJ1-2; possibly TRBD1 for D (5 bases). CDR3 size: 12 residues. With 4 bases removed from V and 4 bases from J, the gap between germline ends came to 10 bases. Germline loops: CDR1 SQVTM, CDR2 ANQGSEA. In DNA, the CDR3 is TGCAGCGTTGGAGGGGATCCCTATGGCTACACCTTC. Translated, it gives CSVGGDPYGYTF.

This sequence joins TRBV7-9 and TRBJ2-2; TRBD1 might be the D (6 bases). The CDR3 has 15 residues. Germline CDR1 SEHNR, CDR2 FQNEAQ (reference sequence). Trimming took off 4 bases at V and 5 bases at J, with 14 bases between the two ends. The CDR3 loop reads CASSSQGQGTGELFF. The CDR3 bases are TGTGCCAGCAGCTCGCAAGGCCAGGGGACCGGGGAGCTGTTTTTT. Using reference TRBV7-9 and TRBJ2-2 for the parts outside the CDR3, the full variable domain is DTGVSQNPRHKITKRGQNVTFRCDPISEHNRLYWYRQTLGQGPEFLTYFQNEAQLEKSRLLSDRFSAERPKGSFSTLEIQRTEQGDSAMYLCASSSQGQGTGELFFGEGSRLTVL.

The chain couples TRBV6-4 to TRBJ2-2; D may correspond to TRBD1 or TRBD2 (5 bases each). Germline V gene data show CDR1 as MRHNA and CDR2 as SNTAGT. This CDR3 contains 14 residues. V dropped 5 bases and J dropped 4 bases, with 11 bases sitting between them. CDR3: CASSQGPATGELFF. The CDR3 DNA follows: TGTGCCAGCAGTCAGGGACCAGCCACCGGGGAGCTGTTTTTT.

CDR3 nucleotide sequence: TGTGCCAGTAGTACTCCGGGACAGGGGAAAGGATTCTCTGGAAACACCATATATTTT. The encoded protein is CASSTPGQGKGFSGNTIYF. The chain has TRBV19 and TRBJ1-3; 10 nucleotides align to TRBD1. Trimming removed 4 bases from V and 0 bases from J; junction bases left unmatched: 12. This CDR3 has 19 residues. The V gene's germline CDR1 is LNHDA and CDR2 SQIVND (reference sequence).

This clone has more than one count but fewer than ten. The chain has TRBV29-1 and TRBJ2-3; either TRBD1 or TRBD2 may fit D (6 bases each). This CDR3 is 14 amino acids long. V shed 6 bases and J shed 4 bases, with 17 bases lying between them. Germline values: CDR1 SQVTM, CDR2 ANQGSEA. The CDR3 is CSVGGRIQADTQYF. CDR3 nucleotides: TGCAGCGTGGGGGGCAGGATTCAGGCAGATACGCAGTATTTT.

The rearrangement joins TRBV10-3 to TRBJ2-3; D gene unclear. The germline V and J ends were trimmed by 7 bases and 5 bases, with 19 bases remaining between them. The V gene's germline CDR1 is ENHRY and CDR2 SYGVKD. The length of the CDR3 is 15 residues. In DNA, the CDR3 is TGTGCCATCAAACAACAGAACTTTCCCGGAGATACGCAGTATTTT. It codes for CAIKQQNFPGDTQYF.

The rearrangement uses TRBV4-2 and TRBJ2-7; TRBD2 matches 15 bases. From germline, CDR1 is LGHNA and CDR2 YNFKEQ. V trimming: 1 base; J trimming: 5 bases; junction bases outside the gene matches: 6. The length of the CDR3 is 17 residues. The CDR3, as DNA: TGTGCCAGCAGCCAAGGTTCTGGGACTAGCGGGAGGCACGAGCAGTACTTC. Protein sequence: CASSQGSGTSGRHEQYF.

V usage is TRBV7-6 and J usage is TRBJ2-1; tentatively, D is TRBD2 (6 bases). V lost 2 bases to trimming and J lost 8 bases, with 10 bases between them. The CDR3 sequence is 13 residues long. From germline, CDR1 is SGHVS and CDR2 FNYEAQ. CDR3 amino acids: CASSLRGGDEQFF. CDR3 DNA: TGTGCCAGCAGCTTAAGAGGCGGGGATGAGCAGTTCTTC.

This chain uses TRBV19 with TRBJ1-5, with D possibly being TRBD1 (5 bases). The length of the CDR3 is 13 residues. In germline, CDR1 is LNHDA, CDR2 SQIVND (reference sequence). Between the trimmed V and J ends, which lost 7 bases and 5 bases, there was a span of 12 bases. CDR3 amino acids: CASTAGEYQPQHF. The DNA for the CDR3 is TGTGCCAGTACCGCGGGGGAGTATCAGCCCCAGCATTTT.

This clone appeared once. The chain carries TRBV27 and TRBJ2-2, with D unclear. The CDR3 is 14 residues long. CDR1 MNHEY and CDR2 SMNVEV come from the germline V gene (reference sequence). V dropped 2 bases and J dropped 8 bases, with 12 bases sitting between them. CDR3 DNA sequence: TGTGCCAGCAGTTTAAAGTTACAGACTGGGGAGCTGTTTTTT. Protein: CASSLKLQTGELFF.

The CDR3 DNA is TGTGCCAGCGTCACCCTGAGGCAGGGTCGCTATGGCTACACCTTC. Protein: CASVTLRQGRYGYTF. This rearrangement joins TRBV11-2 to TRBJ1-2, with D perhaps TRBD1 (5 bases). Germline lookup yields CDR1 SGHAT and CDR2 FQNNGV. The CDR3 runs to 15 residues. The germline V and J ends were trimmed by 8 bases and 4 bases, with 20 bases remaining between them.

The V call is TRBV7-9, the J call TRBJ1-4; perhaps TRBD1 as D (5 bases). Per germline, CDR1 SEHNR and CDR2 FQNEAQ (reference sequence). The V gene lost 1 base and the J gene lost 7 bases, with 7 bases spanning the gap. The CDR3 runs to 13 residues. The DNA of the CDR3 is TGTGCCAGCAGCTTAGACCAGGGTGAAAAACTGTTTTTT. The encoded protein is CASSLDQGEKLFF.

The rearrangement links TRBV10-2 to TRBJ1-4; no clear D. This CDR3 is 16 amino acids long. Germline loops: CDR1 WSHSY, CDR2 SAAADI. With 2 bases removed from V and 0 bases from J, the gap between germline ends came to 10 bases. The CDR3 loop is CASSERRRATNEKLFF. For the CDR3, the DNA is TGCGCCAGCAGTGAGAGGCGGAGAGCAACTAATGAAAAACTGTTTTTT.

By proportion, this clone is medium-sized. The genes are TRBV18 and TRBJ1-1, with 9 bases fitting TRBD1. Germline V lookup: CDR1 KGHSH, CDR2 LQKENI. The CDR3 runs 16 residues. V was clipped by 5 bases and J by 3 bases; unmatched bases: 10. The CDR3 DNA reads TGTGCCAGCTCATCCGGGACAGGGAAATCGTACACTGAAGCTTTCTTT. This encodes CASSSGTGKSYTEAFF.

The J gene is TRBJ1-5, the V gene TRBV7-9; D is unresolved. The CDR3 consists of 16 residues. Trimming shortened V by 1 base and J by 3 bases, and 13 bases separated the two germline ends. Germline loops: CDR1 SEHNR, CDR2 FQNEAQ (reference sequence). The CDR3 coding sequence is TGTGCCAGCAGCTTAGAGGCGGGAGGGTTCAATCAGCCCCAGCATTTT. Residues: CASSLEAGGFNQPQHF. The whole variable domain, filled in from reference TRBV7-9 and TRBJ1-5, reads DTGVSQNPRHKITKRGQNVTFRCDPISEHNRLYWYRQTLGQGPEFLTYFQNEAQLEKSRLLSDRFSAERPKGSFSTLEIQRTEQGDSAMYLCASSLEAGGFNQPQHFGDGTRLSIL.

This chain connects TRBV5-4 to TRBJ2-5; D is unresolved. The CDR3 runs to 14 residues. V was shortened by 1 base and J by 5 bases, with 12 bases between the two germline ends. CDR1 and CDR2 (germline): SGHNT, YYREEE (reference sequence). Here the CDR3 reads CASSLMHVGETQYF. CDR3 in DNA: TGTGCCAGCAGCTTGATGCACGTTGGGGAGACCCAGTACTTC.